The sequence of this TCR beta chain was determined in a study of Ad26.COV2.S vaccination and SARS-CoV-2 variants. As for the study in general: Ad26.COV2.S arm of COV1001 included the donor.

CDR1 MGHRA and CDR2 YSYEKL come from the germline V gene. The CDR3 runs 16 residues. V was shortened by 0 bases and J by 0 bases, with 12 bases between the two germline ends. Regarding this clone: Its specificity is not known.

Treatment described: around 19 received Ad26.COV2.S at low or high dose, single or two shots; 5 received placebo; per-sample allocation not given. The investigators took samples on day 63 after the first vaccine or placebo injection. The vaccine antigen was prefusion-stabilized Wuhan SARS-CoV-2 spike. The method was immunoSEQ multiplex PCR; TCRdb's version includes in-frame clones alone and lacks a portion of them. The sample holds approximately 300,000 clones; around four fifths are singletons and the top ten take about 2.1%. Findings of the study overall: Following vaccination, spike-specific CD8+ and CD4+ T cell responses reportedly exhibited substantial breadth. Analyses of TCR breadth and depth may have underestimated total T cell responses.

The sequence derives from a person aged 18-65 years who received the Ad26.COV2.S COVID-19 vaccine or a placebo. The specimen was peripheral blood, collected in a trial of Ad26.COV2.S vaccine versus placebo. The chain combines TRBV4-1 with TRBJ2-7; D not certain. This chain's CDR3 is CASSQDYGSFSYEQYF. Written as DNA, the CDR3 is TGCGCCAGCAGCCAAGATTACGGCAGTTTCTCCTACGAGCAGTACTTC.